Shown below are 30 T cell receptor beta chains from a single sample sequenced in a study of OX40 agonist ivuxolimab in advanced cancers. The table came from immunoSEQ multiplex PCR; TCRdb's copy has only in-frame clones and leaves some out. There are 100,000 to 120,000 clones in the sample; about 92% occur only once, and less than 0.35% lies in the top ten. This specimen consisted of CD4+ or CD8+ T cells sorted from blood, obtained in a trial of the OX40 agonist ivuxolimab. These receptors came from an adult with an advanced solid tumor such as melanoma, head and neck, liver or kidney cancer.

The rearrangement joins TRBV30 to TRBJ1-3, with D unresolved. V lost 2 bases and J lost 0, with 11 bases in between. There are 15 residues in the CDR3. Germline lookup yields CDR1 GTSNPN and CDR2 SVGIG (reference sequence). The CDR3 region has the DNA TGTGCCTGGAGTTGGGTTTCGGGCTCTGGAAACACCATATATTTT. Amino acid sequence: CAWSWVSGSGNTIYF.

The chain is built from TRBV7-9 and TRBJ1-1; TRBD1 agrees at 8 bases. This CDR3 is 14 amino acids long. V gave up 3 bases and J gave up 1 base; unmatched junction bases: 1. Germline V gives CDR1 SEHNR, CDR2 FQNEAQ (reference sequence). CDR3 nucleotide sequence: TGTGCCAGCAGCTTCGGACAGGGGAACACTGAAGCTTTCTTT. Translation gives CASSFGQGNTEAFF.

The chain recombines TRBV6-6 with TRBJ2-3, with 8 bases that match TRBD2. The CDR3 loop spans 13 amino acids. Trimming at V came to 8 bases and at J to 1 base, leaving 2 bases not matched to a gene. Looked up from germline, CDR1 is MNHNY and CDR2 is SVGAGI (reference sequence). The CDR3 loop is CASEAGGTDTQYF. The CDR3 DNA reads TGTGCCAGCGAAGCGGGAGGCACAGATACGCAGTATTTT.

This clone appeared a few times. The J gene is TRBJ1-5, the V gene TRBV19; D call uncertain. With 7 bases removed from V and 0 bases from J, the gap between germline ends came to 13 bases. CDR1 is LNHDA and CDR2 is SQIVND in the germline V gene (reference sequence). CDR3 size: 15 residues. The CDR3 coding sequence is TGTGCCAGTACTCGGGCAAAGGTTAGCAATCAGCCCCAGCATTTT. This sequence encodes CASTRAKVSNQPQHF.

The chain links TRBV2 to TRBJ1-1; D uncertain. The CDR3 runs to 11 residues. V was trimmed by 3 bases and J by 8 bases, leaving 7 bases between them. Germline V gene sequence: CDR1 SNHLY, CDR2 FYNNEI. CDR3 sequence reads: CASSEASEAFF. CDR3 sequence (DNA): TGTGCCAGCAGTGAGGCATCAGAAGCTTTCTTT.

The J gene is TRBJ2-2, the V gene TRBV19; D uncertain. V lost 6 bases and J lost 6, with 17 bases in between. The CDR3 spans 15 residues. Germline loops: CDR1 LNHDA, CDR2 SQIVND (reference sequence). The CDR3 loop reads CASRISYPDPGELFF. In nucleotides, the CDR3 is TGTGCCAGTAGAATCAGCTACCCGGACCCCGGGGAGCTGTTTTTT.

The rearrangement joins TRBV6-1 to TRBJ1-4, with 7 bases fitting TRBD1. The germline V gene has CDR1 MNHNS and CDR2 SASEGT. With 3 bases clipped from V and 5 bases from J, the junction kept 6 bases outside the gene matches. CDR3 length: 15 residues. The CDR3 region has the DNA TGTGCCAGCAGTGAGTCCGGGACAGTAAATGAAAAACTGTTTTTT. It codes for CASSESGTVNEKLFF.

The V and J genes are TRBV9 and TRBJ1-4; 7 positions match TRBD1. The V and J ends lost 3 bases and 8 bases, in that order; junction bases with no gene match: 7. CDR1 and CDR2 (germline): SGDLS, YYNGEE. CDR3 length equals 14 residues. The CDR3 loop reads CASSATTGYEKLFF. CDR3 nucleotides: TGTGCCAGCAGCGCGACGACAGGGTACGAAAAACTGTTTTTT.

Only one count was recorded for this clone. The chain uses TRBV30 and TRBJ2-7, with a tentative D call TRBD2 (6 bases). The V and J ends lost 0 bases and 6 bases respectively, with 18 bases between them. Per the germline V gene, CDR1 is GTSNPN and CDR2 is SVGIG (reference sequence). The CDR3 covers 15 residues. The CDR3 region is CAWSVRERAWGEQYF. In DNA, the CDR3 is TGTGCCTGGAGTGTACGGGAGCGGGCTTGGGGCGAGCAGTACTTC. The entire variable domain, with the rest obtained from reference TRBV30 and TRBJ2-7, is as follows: SQTIHQWPATLVQPVGSPLSLECTVEGTSNPNLYWYRQAAGRGLQLLFYSVGIGQISSEVPQNLSASRPQDRQFILSSKKLLLSDSGFYLCAWSVRERAWGEQYFGPGTRLTVT.

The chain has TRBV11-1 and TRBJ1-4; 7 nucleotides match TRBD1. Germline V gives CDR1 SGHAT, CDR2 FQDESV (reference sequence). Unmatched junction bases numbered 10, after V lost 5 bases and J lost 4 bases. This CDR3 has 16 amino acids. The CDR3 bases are TGTGCCAGCAGCCCACGTACAGGGGATGGTAATGAAAAACTGTTTTTT. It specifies CASSPRTGDGNEKLFF.

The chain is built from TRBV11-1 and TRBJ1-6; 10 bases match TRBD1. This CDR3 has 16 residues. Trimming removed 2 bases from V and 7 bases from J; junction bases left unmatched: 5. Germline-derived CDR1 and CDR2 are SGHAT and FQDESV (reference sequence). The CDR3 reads CASSLLRTGGNSPLHF. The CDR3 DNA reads TGTGCCAGCAGCTTACTCAGGACAGGGGGGAATTCACCCCTCCACTTT. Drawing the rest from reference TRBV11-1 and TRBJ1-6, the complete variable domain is EAEVAQSPRYKITEKSQAVAFWCDPISGHATLYWYRQILGQGPELLVQFQDESVVDDSQLPKDRFSAERLKGVDSTLKIQPAELGDSAMYLCASSLLRTGGNSPLHFGNGTRLTVT.

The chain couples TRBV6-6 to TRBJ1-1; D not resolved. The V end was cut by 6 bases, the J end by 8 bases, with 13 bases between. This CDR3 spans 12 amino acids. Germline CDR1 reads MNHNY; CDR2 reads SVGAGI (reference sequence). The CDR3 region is CASSLGEGEAFF. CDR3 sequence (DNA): TGTGCCAGCAGCCTTGGGGAGGGCGAAGCTTTCTTT.

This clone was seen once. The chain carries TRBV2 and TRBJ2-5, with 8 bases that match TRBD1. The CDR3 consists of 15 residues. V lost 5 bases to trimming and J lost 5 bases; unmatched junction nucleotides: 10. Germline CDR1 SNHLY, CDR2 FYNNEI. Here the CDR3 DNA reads TGTGCCAGCAGTACCCCCGGGACAGGATGGGAGACCCAGTACTTC. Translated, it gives CASSTPGTGWETQYF.

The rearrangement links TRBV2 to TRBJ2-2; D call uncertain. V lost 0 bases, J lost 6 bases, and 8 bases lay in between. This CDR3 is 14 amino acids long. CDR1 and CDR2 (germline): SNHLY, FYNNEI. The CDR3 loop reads CASSEAVVAGELFF. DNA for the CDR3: TGTGCCAGCAGTGAAGCGGTGGTGGCCGGGGAGCTGTTTTTT. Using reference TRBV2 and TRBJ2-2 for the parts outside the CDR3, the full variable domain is EPEVTQTPSHQVTQMGQEVILRCVPISNHLYFYWYRQILGQKVEFLVSFYNNEISEKSEIFDDQFSVERPDGSNFTLKIRSTKLEDSAMYFCASSEAVVAGELFFGEGSRLTVL.

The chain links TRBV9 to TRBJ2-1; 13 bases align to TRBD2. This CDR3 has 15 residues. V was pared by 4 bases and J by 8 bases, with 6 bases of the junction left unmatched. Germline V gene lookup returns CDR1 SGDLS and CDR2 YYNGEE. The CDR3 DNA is TGTGCCAGCAGCCGACTAGCGGGGGGCGGGGATGAGCAGTTCTTC. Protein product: CASSRLAGGGDEQFF.

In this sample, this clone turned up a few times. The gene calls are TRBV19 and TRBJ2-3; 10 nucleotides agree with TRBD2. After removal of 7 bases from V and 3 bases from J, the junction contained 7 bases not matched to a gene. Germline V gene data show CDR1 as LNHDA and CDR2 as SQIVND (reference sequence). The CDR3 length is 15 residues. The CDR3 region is CASMPGLAITDTQYF. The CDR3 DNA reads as TGTGCCAGTATGCCGGGACTAGCGATTACAGATACGCAGTATTTT.

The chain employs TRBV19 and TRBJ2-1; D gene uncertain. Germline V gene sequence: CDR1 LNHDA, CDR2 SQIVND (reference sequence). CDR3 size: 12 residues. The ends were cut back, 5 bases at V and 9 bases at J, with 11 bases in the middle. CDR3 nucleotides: TGTGCCAGTAGTCCTCCCTCGGGTGAGCAGTTCTTC. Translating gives CASSPPSGEQFF.

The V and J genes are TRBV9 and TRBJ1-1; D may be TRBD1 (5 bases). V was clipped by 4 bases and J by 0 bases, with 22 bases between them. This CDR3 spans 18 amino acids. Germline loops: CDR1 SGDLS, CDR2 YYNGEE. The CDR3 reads CASSPQGTRGRVNTEAFF. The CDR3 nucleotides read TGTGCCAGCAGCCCCCAGGGAACCCGCGGCAGAGTGAACACTGAAGCTTTCTTT.

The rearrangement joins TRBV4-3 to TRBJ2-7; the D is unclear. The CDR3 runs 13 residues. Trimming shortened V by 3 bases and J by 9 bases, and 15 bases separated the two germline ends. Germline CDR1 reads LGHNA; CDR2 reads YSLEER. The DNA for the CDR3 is TGCGCCAGCAGCCAGAGTCTCGCCGCGGTGCAGTACTTC. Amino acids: CASSQSLAAVQYF.

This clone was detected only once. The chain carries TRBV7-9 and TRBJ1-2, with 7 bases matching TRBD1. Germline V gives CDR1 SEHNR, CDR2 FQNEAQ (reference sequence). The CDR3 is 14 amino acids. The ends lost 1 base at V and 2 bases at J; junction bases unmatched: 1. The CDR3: CASSLGRGNYGYTF. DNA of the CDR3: TGTGCCAGCAGCTTAGGCAGGGGGAACTATGGCTACACCTTC.

CDR3 sequence: CASSQPGQRNYGYTF. CDR3 bases: TGCGCCAGCAGCCAACCGGGACAGCGGAACTATGGCTACACCTTC. The chain is built from TRBV4-1 and TRBJ1-2, with 7 bases matching TRBD1. Trimming at V came to 2 bases and at J to 2 bases, leaving 5 bases not matched to a gene. CDR1 is MGHRA, CDR2 YSYEKL, per germline. The CDR3 loop spans 15 amino acids.

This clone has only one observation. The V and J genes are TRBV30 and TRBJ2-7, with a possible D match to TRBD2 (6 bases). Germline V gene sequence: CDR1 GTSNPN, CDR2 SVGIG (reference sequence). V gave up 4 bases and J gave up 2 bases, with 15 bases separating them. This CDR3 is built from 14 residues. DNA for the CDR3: TGTGCCTGGAACTCGGGACTGGCTCCCTACGAGCAGTACTTC. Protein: CAWNSGLAPYEQYF.

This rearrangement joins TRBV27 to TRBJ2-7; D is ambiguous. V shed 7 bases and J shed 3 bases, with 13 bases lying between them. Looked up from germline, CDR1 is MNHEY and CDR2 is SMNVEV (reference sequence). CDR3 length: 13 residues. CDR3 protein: CASKLGRSYEQYF. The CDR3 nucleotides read TGTGCCAGCAAACTTGGCAGAAGCTACGAGCAGTACTTC.

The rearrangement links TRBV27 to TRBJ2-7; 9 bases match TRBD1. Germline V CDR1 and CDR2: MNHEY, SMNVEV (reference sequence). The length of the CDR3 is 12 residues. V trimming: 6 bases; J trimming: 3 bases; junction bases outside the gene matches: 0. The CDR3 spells CASRTGGYEQYF. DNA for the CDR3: TGTGCCAGCAGGACAGGGGGCTACGAGCAGTACTTC.

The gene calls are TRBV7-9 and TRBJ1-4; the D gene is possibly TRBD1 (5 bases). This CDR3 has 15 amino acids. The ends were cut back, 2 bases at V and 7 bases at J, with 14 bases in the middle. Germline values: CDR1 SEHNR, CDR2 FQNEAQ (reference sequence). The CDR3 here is CASSLQGLGGEKLFF. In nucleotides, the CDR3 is TGTGCCAGCAGCTTACAAGGCCTGGGGGGTGAAAAACTGTTTTTT.

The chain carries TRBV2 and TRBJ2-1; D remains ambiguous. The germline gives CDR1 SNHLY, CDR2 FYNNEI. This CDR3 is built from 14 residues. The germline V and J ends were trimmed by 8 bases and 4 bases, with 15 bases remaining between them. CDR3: CASLPGGPYNEQFF. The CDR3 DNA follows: TGTGCCAGCCTCCCCGGCGGACCGTACAATGAGCAGTTCTTC.

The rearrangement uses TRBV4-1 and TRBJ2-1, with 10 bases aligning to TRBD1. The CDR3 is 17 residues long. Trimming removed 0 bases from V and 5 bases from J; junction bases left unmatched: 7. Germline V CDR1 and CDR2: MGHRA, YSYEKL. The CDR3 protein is CASSQDSGQGVNNEQFF. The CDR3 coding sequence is TGCGCCAGCAGCCAAGACTCTGGACAGGGGGTAAACAATGAGCAGTTCTTC.

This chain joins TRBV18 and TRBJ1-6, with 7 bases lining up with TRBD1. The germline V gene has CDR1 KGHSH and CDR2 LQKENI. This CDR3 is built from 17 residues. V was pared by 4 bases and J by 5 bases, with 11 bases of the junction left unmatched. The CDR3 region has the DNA TGTGCCAGCTCACAAAACCCCGGGACAGCAGATAATTCACCCCTCCACTTT. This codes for CASSQNPGTADNSPLHF.

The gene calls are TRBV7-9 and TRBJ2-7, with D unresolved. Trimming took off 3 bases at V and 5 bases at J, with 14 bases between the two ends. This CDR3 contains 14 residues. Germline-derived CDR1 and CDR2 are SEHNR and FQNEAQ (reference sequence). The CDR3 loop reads CASSLRRSGDEQYF. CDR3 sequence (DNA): TGTGCCAGCAGCTTGAGGCGGTCTGGCGACGAGCAGTACTTC.

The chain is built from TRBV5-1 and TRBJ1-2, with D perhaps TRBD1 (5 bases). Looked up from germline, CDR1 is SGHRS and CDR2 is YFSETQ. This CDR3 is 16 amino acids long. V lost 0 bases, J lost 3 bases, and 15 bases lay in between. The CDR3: CASSLAKGRVDYGYTF. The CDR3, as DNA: TGCGCCAGCAGCTTGGCCAAAGGCAGGGTAGACTATGGCTACACCTTC.